This T cell receptor beta chain derives from a study of response to subunit inactivated influenza vaccine. Study-wide points: Only a handful of new T cells, the authors suggested, are recruited with each seasonal influenza vaccination.

CDR1 is SQVTM, CDR2 ANQGSEA, per germline. There are 15 residues in the CDR3. V lost 4 bases to trimming and J lost 2 bases; unmatched junction nucleotides: 9. This clonotype was seen a handful of times. Its antigen is as yet unknown. In TCRdb, the RT-PCR reads were re-called with MiXCR into one record per CDR3 protein. The sample records about 830,000 distinct CDR3 sequences, about 18% being singletons. The chain uses TRBV29-1 and TRBJ2-5; 8 bases are a match to TRBD2. The receptor was derived from a man over 45 who received an inactivated influenza vaccine. This sample comprised PBMCs from blood, obtained 5 days after vaccination. The CDR3: CSVAARLALQETQYF. The CDR3 coding sequence is TGCAGCGTTGCTGCCAGACTAGCGCTTCAAGAGACCCAGTACTTC.